This T cell receptor beta chain was documented in a study of radiotherapy plus CTLA-4 blockade in lung cancer. Study conclusions and caveats: TCR clones from tumors expanded in blood after radiotherapy plus ipilimumab.

This clone was recorded only once. Its matching antigen is unknown. Profiled with immunoSEQ multiplex PCR; TCRdb holds only in-frame clones, not every one. The table includes 58,000 or so clones, less than 80% detected once. The receptor comes from a human donor with non-small cell lung cancer who had a complete response to radiotherapy plus ipilimumab. This sample comprised peripheral blood, obtained from a patient treated with radiotherapy plus ipilimumab.

This CDR3 reads CAIDTGYGYTF. The DNA of the CDR3 is TGTGCCATCGATACGGGCTATGGCTACACCTTC. This rearrangement joins TRBV6-5 to TRBJ1-2; D remains unclear. This CDR3 comprises 11 residues. CDR1 MNHEY and CDR2 SVGAGI come from the germline V gene. Trimming removed 10 bases from V and 4 bases from J, with 10 bases in between.